One and the same sample provided the 28 T cell receptor beta chains below, sequenced in a study of CD8+CD57+ T cells in acquired aplastic anemia (dated by TCRdb to the late 2010s). TCRdb records Illumina HiSeq 2000 as the sequencer. Genomic DNA served as template for TCR beta VDJ combination and CDR3 sequence profiling. TCRdb reprocessed the public reads (quality trimming at Q25 with fastp, clone calling with MiXCR) and kept in-frame beta chains. Every distinct CDR3 protein forms one entry, paired with its most common genes and DNA. Across this sample there are more than 150,000 distinct CDR3 sequences, with roughly half seen only once. The ten biggest clones cover about 2.9% of the sample. Sequenced sample: sorted CD4+, CD8+, or CD8+CD57+ T cells (not recorded which) from PBMCs. These receptors originate from a human donor in good health.

This clonotype has a count of ten or more. The V call is TRBV5-6, the J call TRBJ2-1; D call uncertain. The germline V gene encodes CDR1 SGHDT and CDR2 YYEEEE. This CDR3 is 12 amino acids long. The V end was cut by 2 bases, the J end by 7 bases, with 7 bases between. The CDR3 spells CASSFSWNEQFF. DNA of the CDR3: TGTGCCAGCAGCTTTAGTTGGAATGAGCAGTTCTTC.

This clonotype was recorded many times. The chain recombines TRBV5-4 with TRBJ1-2; possibly TRBD1 for D (6 bases). The ends were cut back, 4 bases at V and 7 bases at J, with 20 bases in the middle. The CDR3 loop spans 15 amino acids. CDR1 and CDR2 from the germline V gene are SGHNT and YYREEE (reference sequence). The CDR3 coding sequence is TGTGCCAGCAGCCTAAGGTTCAGGGGAGAATTTGGCTACACCTTC. Protein: CASSLRFRGEFGYTF.

This chain joins TRBV20-1 and TRBJ1-2; D is ambiguous. Germline assignment: CDR1 DFQATT and CDR2 SNEGSKA (reference sequence). V was shortened by 0 bases and J by 4 bases, with 12 bases between the two germline ends. This CDR3 comprises 14 residues. CDR3 residues: CSARDPDSSYGYTF. The CDR3 DNA follows: TGCAGTGCTAGAGATCCGGATTCCTCCTATGGCTACACCTTC.

This clonotype has a count of ten or more. V usage is TRBV20-1 and J usage is TRBJ1-2; 11 bases are a match to TRBD1. Germline values: CDR1 DFQATT, CDR2 SNEGSKA (reference sequence). Losses at the gene ends were 3 bases for V and 7 bases for J; bases not matched to a gene: 4. The CDR3 length is 13 residues. The DNA of the CDR3 is TGCAGTGCTAGGGACAGGGGGCGTTTTGGCTACACCTTC. It yields the protein CSARDRGRFGYTF.

This chain connects TRBV25-1 to TRBJ1-1; 7 positions agree with TRBD1. V lost 6 bases, J lost 2 bases, and 12 bases stayed unmatched. The CDR3 covers 16 residues. Germline V gives CDR1 MGHDK, CDR2 SYGVNS. The CDR3 DNA reads TGTGCCAGCAGGGAGGGGGCCAGGACCGTTAACACTGAAGCTTTCTTT. This translates into CASREGARTVNTEAFF.

Regarding this clonotype: This may be a read error, as it is one base from a much larger clone. The chain carries TRBV5-1 and TRBJ2-2; 8 positions match TRBD1. CDR3 size: 15 residues. Germline assignment: CDR1 SGHRS and CDR2 YFSETQ. The CDR3 protein is CASSWTGRNTGELIF. The CDR3 bases are TGCGCCAGCAGCTGGACAGGGAGGAACACCGGGGAGCTGATTTTT. The full variable domain, with the rest looked up from reference TRBV5-1 and TRBJ2-2, is KAGVTQTPRYLIKTRGQQVTLSCSPISGHRSVSWYQQTPGQGLQFLFEYFSETQRNKGNFPGRFSGRQFSNSRSEMNVSTLELGDSALYLCASSWTGRNTGELIFGEGSRLTVL.

The sample holds many counts of this clonotype. The chain links TRBV20-1 to TRBJ2-3; D is ambiguous. CDR3 length: 12 residues. The V end lost 2 bases, the J end lost 7 bases, and 10 bases lay between the germline ends. The germline V gene has CDR1 DFQATT and CDR2 SNEGSKA (reference sequence). This chain's CDR3 is CSARNTPNTQYF. In DNA, the CDR3 is TGCAGTGCTAGAAATACTCCTAATACGCAGTATTTT.

The chain links TRBV7-9 to TRBJ2-5, with D possibly TRBD1 on 7 matching bases. CDR3 length: 15 amino acids. Trimming cost V 5 bases and J 2 bases, with 15 bases left between them. Germline-derived CDR1 and CDR2 are SEHNR and FQNEAQ (reference sequence). CDR3 amino acids: CASSQTTGRQETQYF. The CDR3 region has the DNA TGTGCCAGCAGCCAGACGACAGGGAGGCAAGAGACCCAGTACTTC.

This sequence joins TRBV6-5 and TRBJ2-7; 8 nucleotides align to TRBD1. Germline CDR1 reads MNHEY; CDR2 reads SVGAGI. This CDR3 contains 14 residues. V shed 5 bases and J 7 bases; nucleotides not matched to a gene: 10. The CDR3 sequence: CASSNGQGRWEQYF. CDR3 coding DNA: TGTGCCAGCAGTAACGGACAGGGAAGGTGGGAGCAGTACTTC.

The gene calls are TRBV20-1 and TRBJ1-2; D is possibly TRBD1 (5 bases). The CDR3 totals 15 residues. Germline V gives CDR1 DFQATT, CDR2 SNEGSKA (reference sequence). Deletions cut 0 bases from V and 1 base from J, with 12 bases between. This CDR3 reads CSARDRIGVNYGYTF. The CDR3 DNA follows: TGCAGTGCTAGAGATCGGATAGGGGTTAACTATGGCTACACCTTC.

This clonotype has just a few counts. V gene TRBV10-3 combines with J gene TRBJ1-2; no firm D call. The V gene's germline CDR1 is ENHRY and CDR2 SYGVKD. Between the trimmed V and J ends, which lost 1 base and 0 bases, there was a span of 15 bases. This CDR3 is 17 amino acids long. The CDR3, as DNA: TGTGCCATCAGTGAGTTAGGACTGACCGAAGCTAACTATGGCTACACCTTC. It encodes CAISELGLTEANYGYTF.

The chain recombines TRBV6-1 with TRBJ2-7, with D perhaps matching TRBD1 (6 bases). Germline loops: CDR1 MNHNS, CDR2 SASEGT. The germline V and J ends were trimmed by 7 bases and 3 bases, with 13 bases remaining between them. The CDR3 runs 13 residues. In DNA form, the CDR3 reads TGTGCCAGCATCGGTGGGGGCAGCTACGAGCAGTACTTC. This encodes CASIGGGSYEQYF.

This chain links TRBV19 with TRBJ1-1; D is perhaps TRBD1 (5 bases). The CDR3 extends over 14 amino acids. With 3 bases removed from V and 4 bases from J, the gap between germline ends came to 12 bases. Per germline, CDR1 LNHDA and CDR2 SQIVND (reference sequence). CDR3 coding DNA: TGTGCCAGTAGTATCAGGGAGGGAATCACTGAAGCTTTCTTT. This encodes CASSIREGITEAFF.

The chain couples TRBV29-1 to TRBJ1-1; 8 bases align to TRBD1. From germline, CDR1 is SQVTM and CDR2 ANQGSEA. The CDR3 covers 14 residues. J gave up 0 bases and V 6 bases, and 6 bases lay outside the gene matches. The CDR3 spells CSVDRTGMNTEAFF. CDR3 bases: TGCAGCGTAGACCGGACAGGGATGAACACTGAAGCTTTCTTT. The full variable domain, in which reference TRBV29-1 and TRBJ1-1 provide the parts outside the CDR3, is SAVISQKPSRDICQRGTSLTIQCQVDSQVTMMFWYRQQPGQSLTLIATANQGSEATYESGFVIDKFPISRPNLTFSTLTVSNMSPEDSSIYLCSVDRTGMNTEAFFGQGTRLTVV.

This clonotype has just one count. The chain links TRBV5-5 to TRBJ1-5; D is unresolved. Germline-derived CDR1 and CDR2 are SGHKS and YYEKEE (reference sequence). V was cut by 1 base and J by 9 bases, with 11 bases left in between. The CDR3 is 13 residues long. The CDR3 loop reads CASSLTILRPQHF. CDR3 bases: TGTGCCAGCAGCTTGACCATCCTCCGGCCCCAGCATTTT. The full variable domain, completed using reference TRBV5-5 and TRBJ1-5, is DAGVTQSPTHLIKTRGQQVTLRCSPISGHKSVSWYQQVLGQGPQFIFQYYEKEERGRGNFPDRFSARQFPNYSSELNVNALLLGDSALYLCASSLTILRPQHFGDGTRLSIL.

The chain links TRBV4-3 to TRBJ2-3, with D perhaps matching TRBD2 (6 bases). The CDR3 extends over 15 amino acids. V was pared by 5 bases and J by 1 base, with 13 bases between. Germline CDR1 LGHNA, CDR2 YSLEER. In DNA form, the CDR3 reads TGCGCCAGCAGCTACAAGCGGGCAGGCACAGATACGCAGTATTTT. The encoded protein is CASSYKRAGTDTQYF.

This clonotype has ten or more counts. This chain connects TRBV5-1 to TRBJ1-1; no clear D. Deletions cut 3 bases from V and 0 bases from J, with 9 bases between. Germline assignment: CDR1 SGHRS and CDR2 YFSETQ. The CDR3 consists of 14 residues. CDR3 protein: CASSSAVLNTEAFF. The DNA for the CDR3 is TGCGCCAGCAGCTCCGCAGTCCTGAACACTGAAGCTTTCTTT.

V is TRBV19 and J is TRBJ1-3; D is unclear. The germline V gene encodes CDR1 LNHDA and CDR2 SQIVND (reference sequence). This CDR3 has 14 amino acids. With 8 bases removed from V and 0 bases from J, the gap between germline ends came to 11 bases. CDR3: CASEAGSSGNTIYF. The CDR3 coding sequence is TGTGCCAGTGAGGCGGGGAGCTCTGGAAACACCATATATTTT.

The V and J genes are TRBV19 and TRBJ1-4, with D possibly being TRBD1 (6 bases). Trimming stripped 8 bases from V and 1 base from J, with 11 bases between. This CDR3 has 14 residues. Per the germline V gene, CDR1 is LNHDA and CDR2 is SQIVND (reference sequence). The CDR3 nucleotides read TGTGCCAGTCACGGAGGGGGAACTAATGAAAAACTGTTTTTT. Protein sequence: CASHGGGTNEKLFF.

This clonotype occurred many times. This chain connects TRBV20-1 to TRBJ1-4; the D gene is possibly TRBD1 (5 bases). Germline CDR1 and CDR2: DFQATT and SNEGSKA (reference sequence). This CDR3 has 14 residues. V lost 6 bases to trimming and J lost 7 bases, with 18 bases between them. For the CDR3, the DNA is TGCAGTGCCCACCGGGGCGGGCGCAGTGAAAAACTGTTTTTT. Amino acid sequence: CSAHRGGRSEKLFF.

The rearrangement uses TRBV25-1 and TRBJ1-2, with a tentative D call TRBD1 (5 bases). This CDR3 contains 17 residues. CDR1 is MGHDK and CDR2 is SYGVNS in the germline V gene. Trimming shortened V by 8 bases and J by 5 bases, and 27 bases separated the two germline ends. The CDR3 DNA reads as TGTGCCAGCGCTCAAACCTACCGGGGAGAAAAGGGGTATGGCTACACCTTC. Translated: CASAQTYRGEKGYGYTF.

In this sample, this clonotype turned up many times. CDR3 DNA sequence: TGTGCCAGCAGTGCAAGGGTCTCCTCCTACAATGAGCAGTTCTTC. Amino acid sequence: CASSARVSSYNEQFF. The rearrangement links TRBV6-1 to TRBJ2-1; no clear D. This CDR3 comprises 15 residues. Germline loops: CDR1 MNHNS, CDR2 SASEGT. Trimming stripped 4 bases from V and 0 bases from J, with 10 bases between.

The chain employs TRBV2 and TRBJ1-1; D remains unclear. Per the germline V gene, CDR1 is SNHLY and CDR2 is FYNNEI. The CDR3 has 15 residues. The germline V and J ends were trimmed by 5 bases and 1 base, with 14 bases remaining between them. The CDR3 reads CASSPWTGRNTEAFF. In DNA form, the CDR3 reads TGTGCCAGCAGTCCTTGGACGGGTCGGAACACTGAAGCTTTCTTT.

The rearrangement links TRBV7-9 to TRBJ1-1; TRBD1 agrees at 9 bases. Per the germline V gene, CDR1 is SEHNR and CDR2 is FQNEAQ (reference sequence). V lost 5 bases and J lost 5; bases outside the gene matches: 9. The CDR3 consists of 15 residues. The CDR3 DNA reads as TGTGCCAGCAGCCCCGGGACAGGGATGGGGACTGAAGCTTTCTTT. This gives the protein CASSPGTGMGTEAFF.

The V call is TRBV2, the J call TRBJ2-1, with D unclear. With 4 bases removed from V and 4 bases from J, the gap between germline ends came to 14 bases. Germline CDR1 and CDR2: SNHLY and FYNNEI. There are 15 residues in the CDR3. The CDR3 DNA reads as TGTGCCAGCAGTGCACGTGGCCAGCTTTACAATGAGCAGTTCTTC. It codes for CASSARGQLYNEQFF.

V is TRBV2 and J is TRBJ1-4; D is undetermined. Germline CDR1 is SNHLY and CDR2 is FYNNEI. The CDR3 is made up of 14 amino acids. With 4 bases removed from V and 8 bases from J, the gap between germline ends came to 14 bases. CDR3 bases: TGTGCCAGCAGTGCCGGGATTGGATACGAAAAACTGTTTTTT. Protein sequence: CASSAGIGYEKLFF. Together with reference TRBV2 and TRBJ1-4, the CDR3 gives the full variable domain: EPEVTQTPSHQVTQMGQEVILRCVPISNHLYFYWYRQILGQKVEFLVSFYNNEISEKSEIFDDQFSVERPDGSNFTLKIRSTKLEDSAMYFCASSAGIGYEKLFFGSGTQLSVL.

Turning to this clonotype: Its ends do not fully match the called genes, so a read error is possible. This chain joins TRBV10-3 and TRBJ2-3, with D unclear. The CDR3 has 13 residues. From germline, CDR1 is ENHRY and CDR2 SYGVKD. CDR3 DNA: TGTGCCATTCGTGAGTCGGGCACAGATGCGCAGTATTTT. Its translation: CAIRESGTDAQYF.

For the CDR3, the DNA is TGTGCCAGCCGGTTGGGTGTGGGAGGGGGGAAGAACACTGAAGCTTTCTTT. As protein: CASRLGVGGGKNTEAFF. This chain joins TRBV19 and TRBJ1-1; TRBD1 is a possible D gene (6 bases). Between the trimmed V and J ends, which lost 9 bases and 1 base, there was a span of 24 bases. This CDR3 spans 17 amino acids. The V gene's germline CDR1 is LNHDA and CDR2 SQIVND (reference sequence). Full variable domain (missing parts from reference TRBV19 and TRBJ1-1): DGGITQSPKYLFRKEGQNVTLSCEQNLNHDAMYWYRQDPGQGLRLIYYSQIVNDFQKGDIAEGYSVSREKKESFPLTVTSAQKNPTAFYLCASRLGVGGGKNTEAFFGQGTRLTVV.